This T cell receptor (beta chain) was identified during a study of cytomegalovirus exposure and HLA in healthy donors. Measured with immunoSEQ multiplex PCR; TCRdb has only the in-frame clones, and not every one. The sample consists of tens of thousands of clones, over 95% of them appearing once. Germline V gives CDR1 MNHEY, CDR2 SVGAGI. Trimming took 8 bases from V and 2 from J, leaving 10 bases between them. This CDR3 has 12 residues. The genes are TRBV6-5 and TRBJ2-7; D possibly corresponds to TRBD2 (5 bases). Input material: PBMCs. This receptor was taken from a woman under 30 in good health and CMV-seropositive. CDR3 nucleotide sequence: TGTGCCAGCTGGCGGGTTCCCTACGAGCAGTACTTC. Translation: CASWRVPYEQYF.